These T cell receptor beta chains were read from a single sample in a study of T cell clones after liver transplantation. TCRdb's copy holds only in-frame clones and misses some; the assay was immunoSEQ multiplex PCR. Here the sample spans roughly 65,000 clones, over 90% being singletons. The sample consisted of CD4+ T cells from blood, taken less than 27 months after liver transplant. These receptors were taken from a human patient who received a liver transplant. Some T cells may be supplied by the graft donor. Each CDR3 is given with its conserved first and last residue. The D gene is left open where the match is weak. Rows may omit the clone size; those that give it use once, few, many or a size class.

d_gene: NA; v_gene: TRBV28; abundance: NA; j_gene: TRBJ1-2; CDR3aa: CASSLRDYGYTF; CDR3nt: TGTGCCAGCAGTTTACGGGACTATGGCTACACCTTC
d_gene: NA; v_gene: TRBV4-2; abundance: NA; j_gene: TRBJ1-2; CDR3aa: CASSQGKALAYGYTF; CDR3nt: TGTGCCAGCAGCCAAGGTAAAGCCTTGGCCTATGGCTACACCTTC
d_gene: NA; v_gene: TRBV5-1; abundance: NA; j_gene: TRBJ2-5; CDR3aa: CASSWLGKETQYF; CDR3nt: TGCGCCAGCAGCTGGCTGGGTAAAGAGACCCAGTACTTC
d_gene: NA; v_gene: TRBV10-3; abundance: NA; j_gene: TRBJ2-5; CDR3aa: CAIQSGPLETQYF; CDR3nt: TGTGCCATACAATCAGGTCCGCTGGAGACCCAGTACTTC
d_gene: NA; v_gene: TRBV19; abundance: NA; j_gene: TRBJ2-4; CDR3aa: CASSIKRENIQYF; CDR3nt: TGTGCCAGTAGTATCAAGCGGGAAAACATTCAGTACTTC
d_gene: NA; v_gene: TRBV5-1; abundance: NA; j_gene: TRBJ2-7; CDR3aa: CASRKGADSYEQYF; CDR3nt: TGCGCCAGCAGGAAAGGGGCCGATTCCTACGAGCAGTACTTC
d_gene: NA; v_gene: TRBV15; abundance: NA; j_gene: TRBJ1-1; CDR3aa: CATIQEVGRSTEAFF; CDR3nt: TGTGCCACCATCCAAGAAGTGGGGAGGAGCACTGAAGCTTTCTTT
d_gene: TRBD1; v_gene: TRBV18; abundance: NA; j_gene: TRBJ1-2; CDR3aa: CASSPTGQGGDGYTF; CDR3nt: TGTGCCAGCTCACCAACGGGACAGGGTGGGGATGGCTACACCTTC
d_gene: NA; v_gene: TRBV12-5; abundance: NA; j_gene: TRBJ1-1; CDR3aa: CASGGITEAEAFF; CDR3nt: TGTGCTAGTGGCGGCATCACAGAAGCTGAAGCTTTCTTT
d_gene: TRBD2; v_gene: TRBV6-1; abundance: NA; j_gene: TRBJ2-3; CDR3aa: CARSDRGGVDTQYF; CDR3nt: TGTGCCCGCAGTGACCGGGGGGGGGTGGATACGCAGTATTTT
d_gene: NA; v_gene: TRBV18; abundance: NA; j_gene: TRBJ1-3; CDR3aa: CASSRKERNTIYF; CDR3nt: TGTGCCAGCTCCCGGAAAGAGAGAAACACCATATATTTT
d_gene: NA; v_gene: TRBV5-1; abundance: NA; j_gene: TRBJ2-2; CDR3aa: CASSLVPESGELFF; CDR3nt: TGCGCCAGCAGCTTGGTGCCGGAGAGCGGGGAGCTGTTTTTT
d_gene: TRBD1; v_gene: TRBV6-5; abundance: NA; j_gene: TRBJ1-5; CDR3aa: CASSRDRGGNQPQHF; CDR3nt: TGTGCCAGCAGCCGCGACAGGGGTGGCAATCAGCCCCAGCATTTT
d_gene: NA; v_gene: TRBV5-1; abundance: NA; j_gene: TRBJ2-7; CDR3aa: CASSLGITGKYYEQYF; CDR3nt: TGCGCCAGCAGCTTGGGAATCACAGGGAAATACTACGAGCAGTACTTC
d_gene: TRBD1; v_gene: TRBV6-1; abundance: NA; j_gene: TRBJ1-5; CDR3aa: CASSSTGGQPQHF; CDR3nt: TGTGCCAGCAGTTCGACAGGGGGCCAGCCCCAGCATTTT
d_gene: NA; v_gene: TRBV12-5; abundance: NA; j_gene: TRBJ2-7; CDR3aa: CASGLEAYEQYF; CDR3nt: TGTGCTAGTGGTTTGGAAGCCTACGAGCAGTACTTC
d_gene: TRBD1; v_gene: TRBV7-8; abundance: NA; j_gene: TRBJ1-5; CDR3aa: CASSPRDRGNQPQHF; CDR3nt: TGTGCCAGCAGCCCCCGGGACAGAGGGAATCAGCCCCAGCATTTT
d_gene: NA; v_gene: TRBV6-5; abundance: once; j_gene: TRBJ2-7; CDR3aa: CASSYSGQGSYEQYF; CDR3nt: TGTGCCAGCAGTTACAGTGGGCAGGGATCCTACGAGCAGTACTTC
d_gene: TRBD1; v_gene: TRBV2; abundance: NA; j_gene: TRBJ1-1; CDR3aa: CASSRGQNTEAFF; CDR3nt: TGTGCCAGCTCCAGGGGGCAAAACACTGAAGCTTTCTTT
d_gene: NA; v_gene: TRBV28; abundance: NA; j_gene: TRBJ2-2; CDR3aa: CASSLGGAQTGELFF; CDR3nt: TGTGCCAGCAGTTTAGGGGGGGCGCAGACCGGGGAGCTGTTTTTT
d_gene: NA; v_gene: TRBV27; abundance: NA; j_gene: TRBJ2-1; CDR3aa: CASSLSTWAHEQFF; CDR3nt: TGTGCCAGCAGTTTATCGACCTGGGCCCATGAGCAGTTCTTC
d_gene: TRBD1; v_gene: TRBV27; abundance: once; j_gene: TRBJ1-5; CDR3aa: CASSFSPGQLQPQHF; CDR3nt: TGTGCCAGCAGTTTCTCCCCGGGACAGCTTCAGCCCCAGCATTTT
d_gene: TRBD2; v_gene: TRBV6-1; abundance: NA; j_gene: TRBJ2-7; CDR3aa: CAGKSGDSYEQYF; CDR3nt: TGTGCCGGTAAAAGCGGGGATTCCTACGAACAGTACTTC
d_gene: TRBD1; v_gene: TRBV15; abundance: NA; j_gene: TRBJ2-5; CDR3aa: CATSSGQGLGQETQYF; CDR3nt: TGTGCCACCAGCAGCGGACAGGGTTTGGGGCAAGAGACCCAGTACTTC
d_gene: TRBD1; v_gene: TRBV19; abundance: NA; j_gene: TRBJ1-2; CDR3aa: CASSTGGAGYGYTF; CDR3nt: TGTGCCAGTAGTACAGGGGGCGCGGGTTATGGCTACACCTTC
d_gene: TRBD1; v_gene: TRBV28; abundance: few; j_gene: TRBJ2-7; CDR3aa: CASREEGAGAYEQYF; CDR3nt: TGTGCCAGCAGGGAAGAGGGGGCAGGGGCCTACGAGCAGTACTTC
d_gene: NA; v_gene: TRBV14; abundance: NA; j_gene: TRBJ2-7; CDR3aa: CASSHGGSYEQYF; CDR3nt: TGTGCCAGCAGCCACGGGGGCTCCTACGAGCAGTACTTC
d_gene: NA; v_gene: TRBV28; abundance: NA; j_gene: TRBJ1-1; CDR3aa: CASSFSAGTEAFF; CDR3nt: TGTGCCAGCAGTTTTTCGGCGGGCACTGAAGCTTTCTTT
d_gene: TRBD2; v_gene: TRBV18; abundance: NA; j_gene: TRBJ2-3; CDR3aa: CASSPTLSGGGSTDTQYF; CDR3nt: TGTGCCAGCTCACCGACGCTTTCCGGGGGAGGGAGCACAGATACGCAGTATTTT
d_gene: NA; v_gene: TRBV19; abundance: NA; j_gene: TRBJ1-1; CDR3aa: CASSIRQATEAFF; CDR3nt: TGTGCCAGTAGTATCCGACAGGCCACTGAAGCTTTCTTT
d_gene: TRBD1; v_gene: TRBV11-2; abundance: NA; j_gene: TRBJ1-4; CDR3aa: CASSWTGGTGEKLFF; CDR3nt: TGTGCCAGCAGCTGGACAGGGGGAACAGGGGAAAAACTGTTTTTT
d_gene: NA; v_gene: TRBV30; abundance: few; j_gene: TRBJ1-2; CDR3aa: CAWSYQSGGYTF; CDR3nt: TGTGCCTGGAGCTACCAGAGCGGGGGCTACACCTTC
d_gene: TRBD1; v_gene: TRBV7-9; abundance: NA; j_gene: TRBJ2-1; CDR3aa: CASSLKGGELSEQFF; CDR3nt: TGTGCCAGCAGCTTAAAAGGGGGCGAACTTAGTGAGCAGTTCTTC
d_gene: TRBD1; v_gene: TRBV14; abundance: NA; j_gene: TRBJ2-7; CDR3aa: CASSQGFFPGQSSYEQYF; CDR3nt: TGTGCCAGCAGCCAAGGATTTTTTCCGGGACAGAGCTCCTACGAGCAGTACTTC
d_gene: TRBD2; v_gene: TRBV11-2; abundance: NA; j_gene: TRBJ2-2; CDR3aa: CASSLLRTSTELFF; CDR3nt: TGTGCCAGCAGCTTATTAAGGACTAGCACCGAGCTGTTTTTT
d_gene: NA; v_gene: TRBV4-2; abundance: NA; j_gene: TRBJ1-2; CDR3aa: CASSQDNSFYGYTF; CDR3nt: TGTGCCAGCAGCCAAGACAACAGCTTTTATGGCTACACCTTC
d_gene: NA; v_gene: TRBV7-3; abundance: NA; j_gene: TRBJ2-1; CDR3aa: CASSLWGGSYNEQFF; CDR3nt: TGTGCCAGCAGCTTATGGGGCGGGTCCTACAATGAGCAGTTCTTC
d_gene: TRBD2; v_gene: TRBV5-1; abundance: NA; j_gene: TRBJ2-3; CDR3aa: CASSLIAGGPTDTQYF; CDR3nt: TGCGCCAGCAGCTTGATTGCGGGAGGGCCCACAGATACGCAGTATTTT
d_gene: TRBD2; v_gene: TRBV11-1; abundance: NA; j_gene: TRBJ2-7; CDR3aa: CASSLAGGVFEQYF; CDR3nt: TGTGCCAGCAGCTTAGCGGGAGGGGTTTTCGAGCAGTACTTC
d_gene: TRBD1; v_gene: TRBV5-3; abundance: NA; j_gene: TRBJ1-2; CDR3aa: CARSLGTGTDYGYTF; CDR3nt: TGTGCCAGAAGCTTGGGTACCGGGACAGACTATGGCTACACCTTC
d_gene: TRBD1; v_gene: TRBV6-4; abundance: NA; j_gene: TRBJ2-3; CDR3aa: CASSLGTVSTDTQYF; CDR3nt: TGTGCCAGCAGCCTCGGGACAGTTAGCACAGATACGCAGTATTTT
d_gene: TRBD2; v_gene: TRBV15; abundance: once; j_gene: TRBJ2-2; CDR3aa: CATSLAAGGRGPNTGELFF; CDR3nt: TGTGCCACCAGCCTAGCGGCGGGCGGGAGGGGGCCGAACACCGGGGAGCTGTTTTTT
d_gene: NA; v_gene: TRBV13; abundance: NA; j_gene: TRBJ2-5; CDR3aa: CASSFRVSGQETQYF; CDR3nt: TGTGCCAGCAGCTTTCGGGTTAGCGGCCAAGAGACCCAGTACTTC
d_gene: NA; v_gene: TRBV28; abundance: NA; j_gene: TRBJ2-2; CDR3aa: CASRYPSSAYTGELFF; CDR3nt: TGTGCCAGCAGATACCCTAGTAGCGCGTACACCGGGGAGCTGTTTTTT
d_gene: NA; v_gene: TRBV28; abundance: once; j_gene: TRBJ2-7; CDR3aa: CASSYPRGAAYEQYF; CDR3nt: TGTGCCAGCAGCTACCCCCGCGGGGCAGCCTACGAGCAGTACTTC
d_gene: NA; v_gene: TRBV2; abundance: NA; j_gene: TRBJ2-2; CDR3aa: CASRFTGELFF; CDR3nt: TGTGCCAGCAGATTTACCGGGGAGCTGTTTTTT
d_gene: NA; v_gene: TRBV21-1; abundance: NA; j_gene: TRBJ1-5; CDR3aa: CASSPSKGTQGNQPQHF; CDR3nt: TGTGCCAGCAGCCCCTCCAAGGGTACGCAAGGCAATCAGCCCCAGCATTTT
d_gene: NA; v_gene: TRBV6-5; abundance: NA; j_gene: TRBJ2-4; CDR3aa: CASSYRAGQYF; CDR3nt: TGTGCCAGCAGTTACAGGGCAGGACAGTACTTC
d_gene: TRBD2; v_gene: TRBV4-3; abundance: NA; j_gene: TRBJ2-7; CDR3aa: CASSQDRLGLGSSYEQYF; CDR3nt: TGCGCCAGCAGCCAAGATAGGCTTGGACTAGGCAGCTCCTACGAGCAGTACTTC